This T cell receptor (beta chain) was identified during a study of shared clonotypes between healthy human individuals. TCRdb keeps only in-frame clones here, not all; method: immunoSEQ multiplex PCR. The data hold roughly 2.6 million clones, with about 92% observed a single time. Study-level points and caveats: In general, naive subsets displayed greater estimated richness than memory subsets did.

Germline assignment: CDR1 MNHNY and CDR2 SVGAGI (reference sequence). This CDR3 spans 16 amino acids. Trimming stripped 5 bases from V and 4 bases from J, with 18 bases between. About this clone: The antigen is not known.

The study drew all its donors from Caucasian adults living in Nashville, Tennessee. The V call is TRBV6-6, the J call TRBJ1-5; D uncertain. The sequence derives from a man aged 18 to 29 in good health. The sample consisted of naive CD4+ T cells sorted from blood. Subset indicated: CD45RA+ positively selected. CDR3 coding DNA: TGTGCCAGCAGTCAGGCGGCAAACCCGTTTAATCAGCCCCAGCATTTT. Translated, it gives CASSQAANPFNQPQHF.